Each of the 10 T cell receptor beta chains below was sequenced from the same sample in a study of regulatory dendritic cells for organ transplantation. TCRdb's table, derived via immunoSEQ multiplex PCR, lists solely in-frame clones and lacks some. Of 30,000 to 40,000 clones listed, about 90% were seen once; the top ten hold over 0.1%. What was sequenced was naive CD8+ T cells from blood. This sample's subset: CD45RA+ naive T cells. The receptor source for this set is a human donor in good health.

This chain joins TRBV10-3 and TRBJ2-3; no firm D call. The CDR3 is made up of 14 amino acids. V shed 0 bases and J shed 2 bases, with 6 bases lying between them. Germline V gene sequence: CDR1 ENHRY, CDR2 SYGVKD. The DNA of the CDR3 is TGTGCCATCAGTGAGTCGGGATACACAGATACGCAGTATTTT. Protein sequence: CAISESGYTDTQYF.

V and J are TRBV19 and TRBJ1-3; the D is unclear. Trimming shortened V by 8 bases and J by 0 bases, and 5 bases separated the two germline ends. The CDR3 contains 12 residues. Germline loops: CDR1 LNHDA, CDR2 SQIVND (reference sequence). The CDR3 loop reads CASFNSGNTIYF. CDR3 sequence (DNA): TGTGCCAGTTTTAACTCTGGAAACACCATATATTTT.

The CDR3 protein is CASSFDSLNYGYTF. The CDR3 nucleotides read TGTGCCAGCAGCTTCGACAGCCTCAACTATGGCTACACCTTC. The chain has TRBV13 and TRBJ1-2, with D possibly TRBD1 on 5 matching bases. Deletions cut 3 bases from V and 2 bases from J, with 10 bases between. The V gene's germline CDR1 is PRHDT and CDR2 FYEKMQ (reference sequence). The CDR3 sequence is 14 residues long.

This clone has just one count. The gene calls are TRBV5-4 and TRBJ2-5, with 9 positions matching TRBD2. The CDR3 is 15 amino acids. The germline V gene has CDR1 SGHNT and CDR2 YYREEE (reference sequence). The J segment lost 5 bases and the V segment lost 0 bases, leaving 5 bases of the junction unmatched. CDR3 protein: CASSLGYAGGETQYF. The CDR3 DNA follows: TGTGCCAGCAGCTTGGGTTACGCGGGAGGGGAGACCCAGTACTTC.

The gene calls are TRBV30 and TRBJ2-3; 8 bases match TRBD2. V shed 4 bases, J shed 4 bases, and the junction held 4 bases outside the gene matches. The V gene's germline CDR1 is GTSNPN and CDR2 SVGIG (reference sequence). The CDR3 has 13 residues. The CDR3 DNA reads TGTGCCTGGATAAGCGGGGGCCCAGATACGCAGTATTTT. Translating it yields CAWISGGPDTQYF.

CDR3 coding DNA: TGTGCCAGTAGTATGGCCCGACAGGCGGAGACCCAGTACTTC. Translated: CASSMARQAETQYF. The gene calls are TRBV19 and TRBJ2-5, with a possible D match to TRBD1 (6 bases). The CDR3 has 14 residues. With 3 bases removed from V and 5 bases from J, the gap between germline ends came to 13 bases. From germline, CDR1 is LNHDA and CDR2 SQIVND (reference sequence).

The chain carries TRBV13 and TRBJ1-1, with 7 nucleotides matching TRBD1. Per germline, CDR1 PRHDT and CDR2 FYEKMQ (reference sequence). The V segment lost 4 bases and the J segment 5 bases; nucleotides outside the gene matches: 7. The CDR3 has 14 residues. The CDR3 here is CASSSQGVGTEAFF. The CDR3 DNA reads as TGTGCCAGCAGCTCGCAGGGGGTCGGGACTGAAGCTTTCTTT. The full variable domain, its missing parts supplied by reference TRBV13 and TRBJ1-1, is AAGVIQSPRHLIKEKRETATLKCYPIPRHDTVYWYQQGPGQDPQFLISFYEKMQSDKGSIPDRFSAQQFSDYHSELNMSSLELGDSALYFCASSSQGVGTEAFFGQGTRLTVV.

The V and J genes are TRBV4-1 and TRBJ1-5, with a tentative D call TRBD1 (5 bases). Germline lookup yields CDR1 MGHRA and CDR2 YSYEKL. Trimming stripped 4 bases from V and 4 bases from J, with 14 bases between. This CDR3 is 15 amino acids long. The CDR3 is CASSPEGMGNQPQHF. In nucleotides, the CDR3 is TGCGCCAGCAGCCCCGAGGGGATGGGAAATCAGCCCCAGCATTTT.

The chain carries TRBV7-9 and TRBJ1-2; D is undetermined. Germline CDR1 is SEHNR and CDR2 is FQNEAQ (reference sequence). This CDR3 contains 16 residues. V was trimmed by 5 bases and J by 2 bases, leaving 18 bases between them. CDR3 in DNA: TGTGCCAGCAGCCCAAAAAGATCGGGCTCCAACTATGGCTACACCTTC. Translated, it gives CASSPKRSGSNYGYTF.

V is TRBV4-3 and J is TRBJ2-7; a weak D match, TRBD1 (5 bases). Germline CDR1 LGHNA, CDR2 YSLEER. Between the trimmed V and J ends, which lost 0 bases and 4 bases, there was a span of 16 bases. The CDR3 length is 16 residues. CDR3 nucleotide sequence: TGCGCCAGCAGCCAAGAAGTTCTGGGGCCTGGGTACGAGCAGTACTTC. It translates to CASSQEVLGPGYEQYF.